The 27 T cell receptor beta chains below were found in one sample sequenced in a study of human T cells and chemical hapten exposure. TCRdb recomputed calls from the RACE reads with MiXCR, one row per CDR3 protein. Of 150,000 to 200,000 distinct CDR3 sequences listed, around 30% were seen once; the top ten hold under 3%. Time point indicated: pre-sensitization, week 0. The treatment here: therapeutic diphenylcyclopropenone sensitization with weekly scalp DPC. The sample in question was whole blood, obtained in connection with sensitization to the hapten diphenylcyclopropenone (DPC). These receptors were obtained from a woman aged 25 to 39 with alopecia areata. Some clones in this sample may be carry-over from other donors' samples.

The gene calls are TRBV7-9 and TRBJ2-1, with D possibly being TRBD2 (7 bases). The V end lost 2 bases, the J end lost 8 bases, and 16 bases lay between the germline ends. CDR3 length: 15 amino acids. Germline V gives CDR1 SEHNR, CDR2 FQNEAQ (reference sequence). In DNA, the CDR3 is TGTGCCAGCAGCTTACGCGGGGGCGCCGTAGATGAGCAGTTCTTC. Protein sequence: CASSLRGGAVDEQFF.

The CDR3 DNA reads TGTGCCAGCAGCCAGGAGAGGGTTCAGCCCCAGCATTTT. Amino acids: CASSQERVQPQHF. The rearrangement joins TRBV12-3 or TRBV12-4 to TRBJ1-5, with D unclear. Trimming left V 6 bases short and J 6 bases short, with 12 bases between. This CDR3 has 13 amino acids.

V gene TRBV7-2 combines with J gene TRBJ2-1, with D hard to call. V was pared by 7 bases and J by 0 bases, with 13 bases between. Per the germline V gene, CDR1 is SGHTA and CDR2 is FQGNSA. The CDR3 runs to 15 residues. The CDR3 sequence is CASTRLPSSYNEQFF. CDR3 bases: TGTGCCAGCACCCGCCTGCCGAGCTCCTACAATGAGCAGTTCTTC.

V is TRBV2 and J is TRBJ1-6; 9 bases align to TRBD1. The ends lost 7 bases at V and 5 bases at J; junction bases unmatched: 6. CDR1 is SNHLY, CDR2 FYNNEI, per germline. CDR3 length: 15 amino acids. In DNA form, the CDR3 reads TGTGCCAGCACTGTTTGGACAGGGGATAATTCACCCCTCCACTTT. Protein: CASTVWTGDNSPLHF.

V is TRBV9 and J is TRBJ2-7; no firm D call. Trimming shortened V by 0 bases and J by 4 bases, and 11 bases separated the two germline ends. The CDR3 sequence is 14 residues long. In germline, CDR1 is SGDLS, CDR2 YYNGEE. CDR3 DNA: TGTGCCAGCAGCGTAGGATACGGGCGGTACGAGCAGTACTTC. It encodes CASSVGYGRYEQYF.

This clonotype has more than one count but fewer than ten. The CDR3 DNA reads as TGCAGCGCCACTCCGAGCAGCCCCTACGAGCAGTACTTC. This codes for CSATPSSPYEQYF. The chain combines TRBV29-1 with TRBJ2-7; no definite D call. V lost 7 bases to trimming and J lost 2 bases, with 15 bases between them. Germline assignment: CDR1 SQVTM and CDR2 ANQGSEA. The CDR3 is 13 amino acids.

To note about this clonotype: A much larger clonotype is one base distant, so this may be a read error. The chain couples TRBV7-9 to TRBJ2-1; a possible D gene is TRBD2 (7 bases). The CDR3 length is 15 residues. Trimming removed 3 bases at V and 2 bases at J, with 11 bases between. Germline V gives CDR1 SEHNR, CDR2 FQNEAQ (reference sequence). CDR3 sequence (DNA): TGTGCCAGCAGCTTGGGGGGGGGCACCTACAATGAGCAGTTCTTC. This sequence encodes CASSLGGGTYNEQFF.

The chain carries TRBV5-1 and TRBJ2-7; no reliable D call. Germline CDR1 and CDR2: SGHRS and YFSETQ. The CDR3 is 12 residues long. Deletions cut 0 bases from V and 6 bases from J, with 7 bases between. CDR3 bases: TGCGCCAGCAGCTTGGGACCGGCCGAGCAGTACTTC. Its translation: CASSLGPAEQYF.

This clonotype was recorded only once. The genes are TRBV18 and TRBJ1-1; 8 nucleotides agree with TRBD1. V gave up 3 bases and J gave up 3 bases; unmatched junction bases: 6. This CDR3 contains 15 residues. Germline CDR1 and CDR2: KGHSH and LQKENI. CDR3 coding DNA: TGTGCCAGCTCACCGATGGGACAGGCGGACACTGAAGCTTTCTTT. Translating gives CASSPMGQADTEAFF.

This rearrangement joins TRBV28 to TRBJ2-3; D possibly corresponds to TRBD2 (6 bases). The V gene lost 6 bases and the J gene lost 2 bases, with 18 bases spanning the gap. CDR1 is MDHEN, CDR2 SYDVKM, per germline. The CDR3 is 16 amino acids. The CDR3 protein is CASSPPGLLITDTQYF. For the CDR3, the DNA is TGTGCCAGCAGCCCCCCGGGACTTCTAATCACAGATACGCAGTATTTT.

The rearrangement joins TRBV10-3 to TRBJ1-1; D is unresolved. This CDR3 region has 15 residues. The V gene's germline CDR1 is ENHRY and CDR2 SYGVKD. V was cut by 2 bases and J by 6 bases, with 16 bases left in between. CDR3 coding DNA: TGTGCCATCAGTGAGCCGACGAGGTTTGGCGCTGAAGCTTTCTTT. Its translation is CAISEPTRFGAEAFF.

This clonotype came up a few times. V is TRBV29-1 and J is TRBJ2-1, with no clear D. CDR3 length: 11 amino acids. The V end was cut by 3 bases, the J end by 11 bases, with 11 bases between. CDR1 is SQVTM and CDR2 is ANQGSEA in the germline V gene. The CDR3 sequence is CSVEERVKQFF. DNA of the CDR3: TGCAGCGTTGAGGAGAGAGTAAAGCAGTTCTTC.

The CDR3 here is CASSRGTDYGYTF. In nucleotides, the CDR3 is TGTGCCAGCAGCCGTGGGACAGACTATGGCTACACCTTC. The chain carries TRBV5-6 and TRBJ1-2, with 7 bases that match TRBD1. The CDR3 has 13 amino acids. V was pared by 4 bases and J by 3 bases, with 3 bases of the junction left unmatched. CDR1 and CDR2 (germline): SGHDT, YYEEEE. The whole variable domain, remainder taken from reference TRBV5-6 and TRBJ1-2, is DAGVTQSPTHLIKTRGQQVTLRCSPKSGHDTVSWYQQALGQGPQFIFQYYEEEERQRGNFPDRFSGHQFPNYSSELNVNALLLGDSALYLCASSRGTDYGYTFGSGTRLTVV.

This chain joins TRBV10-3 and TRBJ2-1; no clear D gene. The germline CDR1 and CDR2 sequences are ENHRY and SYGVKD. Trimming stripped 5 bases from V and 7 bases from J, with 6 bases between. This CDR3 contains 11 residues. This CDR3 reads CAISFGNEQFF. Here the CDR3 DNA reads TGTGCCATCAGTTTCGGTAATGAGCAGTTCTTC.

This clonotype was counted a few times. This sequence joins TRBV7-2 and TRBJ2-5; TRBD1 might be the D (6 bases). V lost 5 bases, J lost 7 bases, and 14 bases lay in between. Germline-derived CDR1 and CDR2 are SGHTA and FQGNSA. The CDR3 loop spans 13 amino acids. The CDR3 DNA is TGTGCCAGCAGCCAAAACCCGGACAGGACCCAGTACTTC. It yields the protein CASSQNPDRTQYF.

This clonotype showed up just a few times. The chain couples TRBV27 to TRBJ2-3; 9 bases agree with TRBD2. The germline V gene encodes CDR1 MNHEY and CDR2 SMNVEV (reference sequence). The CDR3 extends over 15 amino acids. J lost 6 bases, V lost 3 bases, and 7 bases had no gene match. The CDR3 loop is CASSFQAGGRDTQYF. CDR3 in DNA: TGTGCCAGCAGTTTCCAGGCGGGAGGGCGGGATACGCAGTATTTT.

The rearrangement links TRBV7-8 to TRBJ2-7; D is unresolved. Trimming shortened V by 3 bases and J by 0 bases, and 15 bases separated the two germline ends. The CDR3 covers 16 residues. Germline V gives CDR1 SGHVS, CDR2 FQNEAQ. CDR3 protein: CASSFRIGLTSYEQYF. In DNA, the CDR3 is TGTGCCAGCAGCTTTCGAATAGGGCTCACCTCCTACGAGCAGTACTTC.

This clonotype was observed a few times. J is TRBJ2-5 and V is TRBV4-1, with TRBD1 matching over 7 bases. V lost 1 base, J lost 2 bases, and 4 bases stayed unmatched. Germline CDR1 is MGHRA and CDR2 is YSYEKL. There are 15 residues in the CDR3. The CDR3 loop is CASSQGGQRQETQYF. CDR3 bases: TGCGCCAGCAGCCAAGGGGGACAGCGTCAAGAGACCCAGTACTTC.

This chain uses TRBV29-1 with TRBJ2-3, with 9 bases lining up with TRBD1. This CDR3 contains 13 residues. Germline V CDR1 and CDR2: SQVTM, ANQGSEA. The trim removed 4 bases at V and 1 base at J, leaving 0 bases unmatched. DNA of the CDR3: TGCAGCGTTGGACAGGGGGGCACAGATACGCAGTATTTT. Translation gives CSVGQGGTDTQYF.

This clonotype came up once. The V and J genes are TRBV5-1 and TRBJ1-6, with 7 bases that match TRBD1. Germline values: CDR1 SGHRS, CDR2 YFSETQ. This CDR3 has 14 amino acids. After removal of 8 bases from V and 7 bases from J, the junction contained 9 bases not matched to a gene. CDR3 bases: TGCGCCAGTGGACGGGACAGCGAAAATTCACCCCTCCACTTT. It codes for CASGRDSENSPLHF.

CDR3 sequence: CASDRLRTDTQYF. DNA for the CDR3: TGTGCCTCCGACAGGCTACGCACAGATACGCAGTATTTT. The chain employs TRBV30 and TRBJ2-3; tentative D call: TRBD1 (6 bases). Germline CDR1 reads GTSNPN; CDR2 reads SVGIG (reference sequence). The V and J ends lost 7 bases and 1 base respectively, with 12 bases between them. This CDR3 contains 13 residues.

In this sample, this clonotype turned up many times. The V and J genes are TRBV7-8 and TRBJ2-2, with 11 bases fitting TRBD2. The CDR3 contains 16 residues. The germline V gene encodes CDR1 SGHVS and CDR2 FQNEAQ. Trimming cost V 5 bases and J 5 bases; bases outside gene matches: 7. This CDR3 reads CASSPALAGETGELFF. The CDR3 region has the DNA TGTGCCAGCAGCCCAGCACTAGCGGGAGAAACCGGGGAGCTGTTTTTT.

This clonotype has more than one count but fewer than ten. CDR3 DNA: TGTGCCATCAGTGAGGGGGATGAGCAGTTCTTC. The encoded protein is CAISEGDEQFF. This chain links TRBV10-3 with TRBJ2-1; D gene ambiguous. CDR1 is ENHRY, CDR2 SYGVKD, per germline. This CDR3 spans 11 amino acids. With 2 bases removed from V and 8 bases from J, the gap between germline ends came to 4 bases.

The V call is TRBV7-8, the J call TRBJ1-1; 7 bases align to TRBD1. There are 16 residues in the CDR3. The V gene's germline CDR1 is SGHVS and CDR2 FQNEAQ. V lost 0 bases and J lost 4; bases outside the gene matches: 8. CDR3 nucleotides: TGTGCCAGCAGCTTAGCTGGGTTGACAGGGTCCACTGAAGCTTTCTTT. This sequence encodes CASSLAGLTGSTEAFF.

This sequence joins TRBV7-9 and TRBJ1-6, with unresolved D. Germline V gives CDR1 SEHNR, CDR2 FQNEAQ (reference sequence). With 5 bases removed from V and 5 bases from J, the gap between germline ends came to 10 bases. The CDR3 spans 14 residues. The CDR3 reads CASSTDGDNSPLHF. The CDR3 nucleotides are TGTGCCAGCAGCACGGACGGGGATAATTCACCCCTCCACTTT.

J is TRBJ1-2 and V is TRBV29-1; D gene ambiguous. Trimming stripped 1 base from V and 0 bases from J, with 9 bases between. The CDR3 runs to 14 residues. Germline CDR1 reads SQVTM; CDR2 reads ANQGSEA. CDR3 residues: CSVEARESNYGYTF. The DNA of the CDR3 is TGCAGCGTTGAAGCAAGGGAGTCTAACTATGGCTACACCTTC.

The chain employs TRBV20-1 and TRBJ1-1, with D possibly being TRBD1 (5 bases). The CDR3 spans 14 residues. Germline V gives CDR1 DFQATT, CDR2 SNEGSKA (reference sequence). V was cut by 0 bases and J by 4 bases, with 12 bases left in between. The CDR3 DNA reads as TGCAGTGCTAGAGATCGGAGGGGTAGCACTGAAGCTTTCTTT. It encodes CSARDRRGSTEAFF.